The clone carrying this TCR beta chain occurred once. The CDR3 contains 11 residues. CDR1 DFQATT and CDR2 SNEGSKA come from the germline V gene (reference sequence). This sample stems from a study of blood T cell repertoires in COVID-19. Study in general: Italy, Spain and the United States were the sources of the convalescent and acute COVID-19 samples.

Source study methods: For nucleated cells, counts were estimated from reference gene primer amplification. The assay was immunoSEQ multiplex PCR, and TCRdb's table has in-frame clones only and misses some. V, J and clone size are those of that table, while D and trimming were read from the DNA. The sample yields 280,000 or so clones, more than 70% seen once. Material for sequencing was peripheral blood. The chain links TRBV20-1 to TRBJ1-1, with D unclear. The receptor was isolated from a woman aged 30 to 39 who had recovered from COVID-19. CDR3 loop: CSADSNTEAFF. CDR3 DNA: TGCAGCGCTGACTCGAACACTGAAGCTTTCTTT.